The 18 T cell receptor beta chains reported below all come from one sample, sequenced in a study of blood T cell repertoires in COVID-19. The protocol was immunoSEQ multiplex PCR, while the TCRdb copy is restricted to in-frame clones and leaves out a portion. The sample lists a few hundred thousand clones; around 91% were seen once. The sample was PBMCs or T cells enriched from blood (not recorded which). These receptors came from a woman aged 40 to 50 who had recovered from COVID-19.

The V call is TRBV7-2, the J call TRBJ1-2, with D possibly matching TRBD1 (6 bases). The germline V gene has CDR1 SGHTA and CDR2 FQGNSA. Trimming cost V 5 bases and J 3 bases, with 16 bases left between them. The CDR3 runs 15 residues. The CDR3 region has the DNA TGTGCCAGCAGCCAGGGGCTGGGGGCCCACTATGGCTACACCTTC. It codes for CASSQGLGAHYGYTF.

The rearrangement joins TRBV3-1 (or the pseudogene TRBV3-2) to TRBJ1-5; a possible D gene is TRBD1 (5 bases). This CDR3 comprises 14 residues. V was clipped by 1 base and J by 2 bases, with 6 bases between them. Germline values: CDR1 LGHDT, CDR2 YNNKEL (reference sequence). CDR3 nucleotide sequence: TGTGCCAGCAGCCAAGTACAGGGCAATCAGCCCCAGCATTTT. Protein sequence: CASSQVQGNQPQHF.

V gene TRBV7-2 combines with J gene TRBJ1-1, with 8 bases identical to TRBD1. V gave up 4 bases and J gave up 0 bases; unmatched junction bases: 4. CDR1 is SGHTA and CDR2 is FQGNSA in the germline V gene. This CDR3 is 15 amino acids long. The CDR3 here is CASSSKTGVNTEAFF. In DNA form, the CDR3 reads TGTGCCAGCAGCTCCAAGACAGGGGTGAACACTGAAGCTTTCTTT.

The count of this clone is one. CDR3 region: CASSFTSGRTDTQYF. In DNA, the CDR3 is TGTGCCAGCAGCTTTACTAGCGGGAGGACAGATACGCAGTATTTT. The chain uses TRBV9 and TRBJ2-3, with 12 bases matching TRBD2. J was trimmed by 3 bases and V by 4 bases; bases with no gene match: 3. The CDR3 has 15 amino acids. Germline V gene sequence: CDR1 SGDLS, CDR2 YYNGEE.

The chain couples TRBV7-2 to TRBJ2-7, with D perhaps TRBD2 (6 bases). This CDR3 region has 15 residues. Between the trimmed V and J ends, which lost 1 base and 1 base, there was a span of 11 bases. Germline assignment: CDR1 SGHTA and CDR2 FQGNSA. The CDR3 sequence is CASSLDGGNSYEQYF. DNA for the CDR3: TGTGCCAGCAGCTTAGACGGCGGGAATTCCTACGAGCAGTACTTC.

The chain joins TRBV11-3 to TRBJ2-4; TRBD1 matches at 11 bases. Per the germline V gene, CDR1 is SGHNT and CDR2 is YENEEA. Trimming took 5 bases from V and 8 from J; bases not matched to a gene: 2. The CDR3 sequence is 13 residues long. CDR3 sequence reads: CASSLGQGDIQYF. As DNA, the CDR3 is TGTGCCAGCAGCCTGGGACAGGGGGACATTCAGTACTTC.

The chain couples TRBV24-1 to TRBJ2-1, with D possibly being TRBD1 (6 bases). The V end was cut by 4 bases, the J end by 7 bases, with 16 bases between. The V gene's germline CDR1 is KGHDR and CDR2 SFDVKD. This CDR3 spans 15 amino acids. The CDR3 sequence is CATSDLQGTLNEQFF. The CDR3 DNA follows: TGTGCCACCAGTGACCTTCAGGGGACCCTTAATGAGCAGTTCTTC.

Here the CDR3 reads CAQTVLLAGGPDTQYF. The CDR3 region has the DNA TGTGCCCAGACAGTCTTACTAGCGGGGGGGCCAGATACGCAGTATTTT. The chain couples TRBV30 to TRBJ2-3, with 13 nucleotides matching TRBD2. The germline V gene has CDR1 GTSNPN and CDR2 SVGIG (reference sequence). This CDR3 comprises 16 residues. The V and J ends lost 8 bases and 4 bases, in that order; junction bases with no gene match: 12.

The rearrangement joins TRBV28 to TRBJ1-3, with unresolved D. V was cut by 7 bases and J by 4 bases, with 8 bases left in between. Germline CDR1 reads MDHEN; CDR2 reads SYDVKM. The CDR3 has 12 amino acids. The CDR3 is CASISSGNTIYF. For the CDR3, the DNA is TGTGCCAGCATCAGTTCCGGAAACACCATATATTTT.

This chain links TRBV20-1 with TRBJ2-1, with D hard to call. This CDR3 is built from 11 residues. From germline, CDR1 is DFQATT and CDR2 SNEGSKA (reference sequence). The V end was cut by 2 bases, the J end by 8 bases, with 7 bases between. The CDR3: CSARHGYEQFF. For the CDR3, the DNA is TGCAGTGCTAGACATGGCTATGAGCAGTTCTTC.

Concerning this clone itself: The identical CDR3 is also encoded by other nucleotide sequences in the sample. The chain carries TRBV28 and TRBJ2-3; 7 bases are a match to TRBD2. There are 14 residues in the CDR3. V trimming: 3 bases; J trimming: 1 base; junction bases outside the gene matches: 1. Germline CDR1 reads MDHEN; CDR2 reads SYDVKM. The CDR3 DNA reads as TGTGCCAGCAGTTTTCTAGCGGGCACAGATACGCAGTATTTT. Protein: CASSFLAGTDTQYF.

This clone was detected once. The chain links TRBV29-1 to TRBJ1-2; 10 nucleotides match TRBD1. Germline values: CDR1 SQVTM, CDR2 ANQGSEA. CDR3 length equals 13 residues. Trimming removed 7 bases from V and 4 bases from J; junction bases left unmatched: 6. This CDR3 reads CSAGDRGGYGYTF. DNA for the CDR3: TGCAGCGCTGGGGACAGGGGAGGCTATGGCTACACCTTC. Drawing the rest from reference TRBV29-1 and TRBJ1-2, the complete variable domain is SAVISQKPSRDICQRGTSLTIQCQVDSQVTMMFWYRQQPGQSLTLIATANQGSEATYESGFVIDKFPISRPNLTFSTLTVSNMSPEDSSIYLCSAGDRGGYGYTFGSGTRLTVV.

V and J are TRBV27 and TRBJ2-7; 9 positions match TRBD2. V lost 1 base to trimming and J lost 3 bases; unmatched junction nucleotides: 4. The CDR3 extends over 15 amino acids. Germline lookup yields CDR1 MNHEY and CDR2 SMNVEV (reference sequence). The CDR3 DNA reads TGTGCCAGCAGTTTATTTGGCGGGAGGGTCTACGAGCAGTACTTC. Its protein is CASSLFGGRVYEQYF.

The V and J genes are TRBV6-5 and TRBJ1-5; 8 bases agree with TRBD1. The junction had 3 bases not matched to a gene; V was cut back by 5 bases and J by 0 bases. Germline V gives CDR1 MNHEY, CDR2 SVGAGI. This CDR3 contains 15 residues. The CDR3 DNA follows: TGTGCCAGCAGTCCGACAGGGGATAGCAATCAGCCCCAGCATTTT. Protein sequence: CASSPTGDSNQPQHF.

The chain combines TRBV5-4 with TRBJ2-5, with D possibly being TRBD1 (6 bases). V lost 0 bases to trimming and J lost 1 base, with 7 bases between them. The CDR3 totals 14 residues. From germline, CDR1 is SGHNT and CDR2 YYREEE (reference sequence). The CDR3 protein is CASSLDRVQETQYF. The CDR3 coding sequence is TGTGCCAGCAGCTTGGACAGGGTCCAAGAGACCCAGTACTTC.

This sequence joins TRBV5-6 and TRBJ2-5; D call uncertain. The V end was cut by 3 bases, the J end by 2 bases, with 8 bases between. This CDR3 contains 13 residues. Germline V gives CDR1 SGHDT, CDR2 YYEEEE. CDR3 protein: CASSSTTQETQYF. CDR3 sequence (DNA): TGTGCCAGCAGCTCGACAACACAAGAGACCCAGTACTTC. The entire variable domain, with the rest obtained from reference TRBV5-6 and TRBJ2-5, is as follows: DAGVTQSPTHLIKTRGQQVTLRCSPKSGHDTVSWYQQALGQGPQFIFQYYEEEERQRGNFPDRFSGHQFPNYSSELNVNALLLGDSALYLCASSSTTQETQYFGPGTRLLVL.

In regard to this clone: Other DNA sequences from this sample encode an identical CDR3 as well. The rearrangement joins TRBV7-9 to TRBJ2-3, with TRBD2 matching 11 bases. V lost 0 bases and J lost 2; bases outside the gene matches: 1. Germline loops: CDR1 SEHNR, CDR2 FQNEAQ (reference sequence). This CDR3 is built from 16 residues. In nucleotides, the CDR3 is TGTGCCAGCAGCTTAGCTAGCGGGGGGGCCACAGATACGCAGTATTTT. It specifies CASSLASGGATDTQYF.

This rearrangement joins TRBV21-1 to TRBJ2-7; no check of the table's D call, TRBD1, against the DNA was made. TRBV21-1 counts as a pseudogene. The CDR3 totals 17 residues. The chain's CDR3 is CASSKARQGDTGHEQYF. The CDR3 region has the DNA TGTGCCAGCAGCAAAGCGAGACAGGGAGATACAGGCCACGAGCAGTACTTC.